Each of the 3 T cell receptor beta chains below was sequenced from the same sample in a study of blood T cells in healthy people across ages (dated by TCRdb to between 2015 and 2016). Libraries were built with 5' RACE. Sequencing was carried out with an Illumina HiSeq 2500. A second PCR of roughly 7 to 11 cycles was performed with a sample-barcoded 5' primer and a J-beta primer mix. TCRdb cleaned the public reads at Q25 with fastp, built clones with MiXCR and kept in-frame beta chains. Rows with a matching CDR3 protein are joined into one entry that keeps the most common DNA and genes. The sample yields some 1.1 million distinct CDR3 sequences; 35% to 45% were counted once. Around 13% of the sample is held by the ten biggest clonotypes. The source material was blood. The receptors derive from a man aged 18 to 29 in good health.

In its sample, this clonotype was seen a few times. The chain employs TRBV6-1 and TRBJ2-3, with 11 bases that match TRBD1. This CDR3 has 16 residues. Germline CDR1 MNHNS, CDR2 SASEGT. V was clipped by 3 bases and J by 4 bases; unmatched bases: 6. CDR3 in DNA: TGTGCCAGCAGTGATCGGACAGGGGGCGCGCCAGATACGCAGTATTTT. Protein sequence: CASSDRTGGAPDTQYF.

V and J are TRBV7-9 and TRBJ2-1; the match to TRBD1 covers 7 bases. Germline CDR1 SEHNR, CDR2 FQNEAQ (reference sequence). Trimming removed 2 bases from V and 0 bases from J; junction bases left unmatched: 7. The CDR3 sequence is 17 residues long. In DNA, the CDR3 is TGTGCCAGCAGCTTAAAGGGAGAGGGGGCCTCCTACAATGAGCAGTTCTTC. The encoded protein is CASSLKGEGASYNEQFF.

V gene TRBV4-1 combines with J gene TRBJ2-5, with D possibly TRBD2 on 6 matching bases. The DNA end lines up better with TRBJ2-7; the J call may be wrong. Germline V lookup: CDR1 MGHRA, CDR2 YSYEKL. The CDR3 covers 14 residues. The CDR3 loop is CASSRRGTTHEQYF. The CDR3 DNA sequence: TGCGCCAGCAGCCGGCGGGGTACAACCCACGAGCAGTACTTC.